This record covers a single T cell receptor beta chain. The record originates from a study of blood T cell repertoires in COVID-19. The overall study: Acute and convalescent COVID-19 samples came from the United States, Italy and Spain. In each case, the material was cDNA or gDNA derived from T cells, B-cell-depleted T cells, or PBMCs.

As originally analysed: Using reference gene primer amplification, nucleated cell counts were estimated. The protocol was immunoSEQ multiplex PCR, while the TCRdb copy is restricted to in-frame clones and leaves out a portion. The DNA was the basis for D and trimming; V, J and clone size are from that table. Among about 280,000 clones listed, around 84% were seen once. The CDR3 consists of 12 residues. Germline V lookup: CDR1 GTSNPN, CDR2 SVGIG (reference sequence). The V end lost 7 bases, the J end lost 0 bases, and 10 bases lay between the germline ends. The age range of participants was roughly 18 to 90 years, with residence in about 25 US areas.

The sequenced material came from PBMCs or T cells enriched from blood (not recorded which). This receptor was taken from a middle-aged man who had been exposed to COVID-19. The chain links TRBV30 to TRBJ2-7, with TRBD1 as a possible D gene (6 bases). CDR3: CALGQSSYEQYF. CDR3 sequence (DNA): TGTGCCTTAGGACAGAGCTCCTACGAGCAGTACTTC.